The present T cell receptor beta chain was sequenced within a study of cytomegalovirus exposure and HLA in healthy donors. Researchers ran the PCR with 60 Vbeta and 13 Jbeta primers. Generated by immunoSEQ multiplex PCR, the TCRdb table keeps only in-frame clones and is missing some. This sample has 200,000 or so clones; 82% occur once, and the top ten carry 2.5% to 3.5%. Germline V gene lookup returns CDR1 SNHLY and CDR2 FYNNEI. The CDR3 runs 15 residues. Sequenced material: PBMCs. This sequence originates from a woman aged 40 to 55 in good health and CMV-seronegative. The V and J genes are TRBV2 and TRBJ2-5; 12 positions match TRBD2. The J call could be wrong; TRBJ2-7 is a better fit for the DNA end. The CDR3 region is CASSLTSGRTHEQYF. CDR3 sequence (DNA): TGTGCCAGCAGCCTGACTAGCGGGAGAACCCACGAGCAGTACTTC.